This T cell receptor (beta chain) emerged from a study of blood T cell repertoires in COVID-19. The protocol was immunoSEQ multiplex PCR, while the TCRdb copy is restricted to in-frame clones and leaves out a portion. This repertoire shows more than 90,000 clones, 85% found once; its top ten account for about 1.8%. CDR1 MNHNS and CDR2 SASEGT come from the germline V gene. J lost 9 bases, V lost 3 bases, and 16 bases had no gene match. The CDR3 consists of 18 residues. Sequencing used peripheral blood. This clonotype was obtained from a woman in her seventies with active or convalescent COVID-19. V usage is TRBV6-1 and J usage is TRBJ2-2; 10 nucleotides match TRBD2. CDR3 in DNA: TGTGCCAGCAGTGAGAGAACGGCTAGCGGGGGAATAGCGAGGGAGCTGTTTTTT. This translates into CASSERTASGGIARELFF.